This T cell receptor beta chain emerged from a study of blood T cells in healthy people across ages. This clonotype was observed once. An end of the junction does not agree with germline; a read error may underlie this. The authors ran a second PCR of about 7 to 11 cycles using a sample-barcoded 5' primer and a J-beta primer mix. TCRdb fed the 5' RACE reads into MiXCR, producing one record per CDR3 protein. The table includes 700,000 to 1,000,000 distinct CDR3 sequences, under 55% detected once. Germline CDR1 and CDR2: SGHTA and FQGNSA. CDR3 size: 13 residues. This sequence joins TRBV7-2 and TRBJ1-2; TRBD1 is a possible D gene (5 bases). This clonotype was obtained from a man aged 60 to 75 in good health. Sequenced input: blood. The chain's CDR3 is CASSLGRERGFTF. The CDR3 region has the DNA TGTGCCAGCAGCTTGGGCAGGGAGAGGGGCTTCACCTTC.